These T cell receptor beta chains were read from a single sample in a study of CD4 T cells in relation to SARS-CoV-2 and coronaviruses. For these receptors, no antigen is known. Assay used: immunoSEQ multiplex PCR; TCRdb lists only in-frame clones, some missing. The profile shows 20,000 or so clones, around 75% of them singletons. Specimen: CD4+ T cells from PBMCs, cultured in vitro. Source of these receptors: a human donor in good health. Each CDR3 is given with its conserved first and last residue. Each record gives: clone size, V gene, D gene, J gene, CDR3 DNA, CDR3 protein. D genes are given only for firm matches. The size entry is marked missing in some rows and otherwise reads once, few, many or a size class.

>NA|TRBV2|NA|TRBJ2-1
TGTGCCAGCAGTGGTACGAGCTCCTACAATGAGCAGTTCTTC
CASSGTSSYNEQFF
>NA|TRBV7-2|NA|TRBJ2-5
TGTGCCAGCAGCTTCCGCGAGACCCAGTACTTC
CASSFRETQYF
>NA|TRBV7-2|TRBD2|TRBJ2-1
TGTGCCAGCAGCGCCACAGCGGGGCCCTACAATGAGCAGTTCTTC
CASSATAGPYNEQFF
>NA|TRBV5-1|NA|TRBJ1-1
TGCGCCAGCAGCTTGGATGGGGAAGCTTTCTTT
CASSLDGEAFF
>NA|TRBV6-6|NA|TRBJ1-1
TGTTCCAGCACACAAGGAACTGAAGCTTTCTTT
CSSTQGTEAFF
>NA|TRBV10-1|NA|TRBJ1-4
TGCGCCAGCAGTGAGTCTCCAGGAGGGGAAAAACTGTTTTTT
CASSESPGGEKLFF
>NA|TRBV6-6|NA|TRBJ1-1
TGTGCCAGCAGTTCGGAAGCAGGGGCTGAAGCTTTCTTT
CASSSEAGAEAFF
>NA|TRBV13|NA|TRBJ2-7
TGTGCCAGCAGCTCCAGACTAGGCGCCTTTCGCGAGCAGTACTTC
CASSSRLGAFREQYF
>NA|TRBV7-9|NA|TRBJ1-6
TGTGCCAGCAGCTTAGATTCGGCAGGGGAATCACCCCTCCACTTT
CASSLDSAGESPLHF
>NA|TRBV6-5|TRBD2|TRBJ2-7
TGTGCCAGCGGGACTAGCGGGGGTACCTACGAGCAGTACTTC
CASGTSGGTYEQYF
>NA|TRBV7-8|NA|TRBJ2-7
TGTGCCAGCAGCTTACTTCAATCAGGCCCGAGTCAGTACGAGCAGTACTTC
CASSLLQSGPSQYEQYF
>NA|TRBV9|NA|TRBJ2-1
TGTGCCAGCAGCTTAAAGACTGTGAGTAGTAGTGGTGAGCAGTTCTTC
CASSLKTVSSSGEQFF
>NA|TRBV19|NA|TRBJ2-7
TGTGCCAGTAGTATAGGGGTTGCAGCGGGTTACGAGCAGTACTTC
CASSIGVAAGYEQYF
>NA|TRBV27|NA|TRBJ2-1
TGTGCCAGCAGTTCCCTAACTCTAGCCGGTGAGCAGTTCTTC
CASSSLTLAGEQFF
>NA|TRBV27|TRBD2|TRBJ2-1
TGTGCCAGCAGAAGTAGGACTAGCGGGGAATATGAGCAGTTCTTC
CASRSRTSGEYEQFF
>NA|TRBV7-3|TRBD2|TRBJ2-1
TGTGCCAGCAGCCCCCTCCCTAGCGGGAACTACAATGAGCAGTTCTTC
CASSPLPSGNYNEQFF
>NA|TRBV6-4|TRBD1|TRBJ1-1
TGTGCCAGCAGCCCGGGACAGATGAACACTGAAGCTTTCTTT
CASSPGQMNTEAFF
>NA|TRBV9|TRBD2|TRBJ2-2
TGTGCCAGCAGCGCCCCGGGACTAGCGATTAACACCGGGGAGCTGTTTTTT
CASSAPGLAINTGELFF
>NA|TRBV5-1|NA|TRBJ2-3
TGCGCCAGCAGCTTGGTTGGCGGGACCACAGATACGCAGTATTTT
CASSLVGGTTDTQYF
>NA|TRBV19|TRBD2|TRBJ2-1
TGTGCCAGTAGTATAGGAACGGGCGGGAGCGGGAATGAGCAGTTCTTC
CASSIGTGGSGNEQFF
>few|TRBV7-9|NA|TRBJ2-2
TGTGCCAGCAGCCCTATACTGTACGCCGGGGAGCTGTTTTTT
CASSPILYAGELFF
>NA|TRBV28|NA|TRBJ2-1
TGTGCCAGCAGTTCAGCGAAGGGGGAGCAGTTCTTC
CASSSAKGEQFF
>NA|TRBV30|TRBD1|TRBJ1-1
TGTGCCTGGAGTGCCCCCTGGGGACAGCTGAACACTGAAGCTTTCTTT
CAWSAPWGQLNTEAFF
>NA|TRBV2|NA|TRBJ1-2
TGTGCCAGCAGTCGACAGCTTAACTATGGCTACACCTTC
CASSRQLNYGYTF
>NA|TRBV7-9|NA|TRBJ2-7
TGTGCCATCGGGGCGGGGTTCGAGCAGTACTTC
CAIGAGFEQYF
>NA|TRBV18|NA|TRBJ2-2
TGTGCCAGCTCACCACGCACAGCGAACACCGGGGAGCTGTTTTTT
CASSPRTANTGELFF
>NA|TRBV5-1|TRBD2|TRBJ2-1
TGCGCCAGCAGCTTGGGTAGCGGGACAAATGAGCAGTTCTTC
CASSLGSGTNEQFF
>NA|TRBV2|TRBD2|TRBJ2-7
TGTGCCAGCAGCAACAGGGGGCCCGCCCCATTCCTAGCGGGAGGATACGAGCAGTACTTC
CASSNRGPAPFLAGGYEQYF
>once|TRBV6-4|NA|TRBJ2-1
TGTGCCAGCAGTGACGGGGAGCGTGAGCAGTTCTTC
CASSDGEREQFF
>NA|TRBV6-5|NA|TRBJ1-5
TGTGCCAGCACCATCCTCCGGGGTCAGCCCCAGCATTTT
CASTILRGQPQHF
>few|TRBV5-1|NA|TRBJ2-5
TGCGCCAGCAGCGCTAAAGAGACCCAGTACTTC
CASSAKETQYF
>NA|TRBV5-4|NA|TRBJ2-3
TGTGCCAGCAGCTTCCGACAGACATCCGAACAGTATTTT
CASSFRQTSEQYF
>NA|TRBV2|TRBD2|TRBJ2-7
TGTGCCAGCAGTGAAAGTACTAGCGGGAGTGTTTGGCAGTACTTC
CASSESTSGSVWQYF
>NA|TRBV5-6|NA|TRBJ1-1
TGTGCCAGCAGCCCCAGGGTCAGGAGCATGAACACTGAAGCTTTCTTT
CASSPRVRSMNTEAFF
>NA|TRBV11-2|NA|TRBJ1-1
TGTGCCAGCAGCTCGGGACCGCAGAACACTGAAGCTTTCTTT
CASSSGPQNTEAFF
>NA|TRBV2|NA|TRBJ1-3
TGTGCCAGCAGTTACAGAAGAAGGGCACACTCTGACTCTGGAAACACCATATATTTT
CASSYRRRAHSDSGNTIYF
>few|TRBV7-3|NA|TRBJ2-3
TGTGCCAGCAGCCCCGGGGAACCTGATACGCAGTATTTT
CASSPGEPDTQYF
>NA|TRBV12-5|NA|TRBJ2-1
TGTGCTAGTGGTTTTTTAGCAATAAGTAAAAACAATGAGCAGTTCTTC
CASGFLAISKNNEQFF
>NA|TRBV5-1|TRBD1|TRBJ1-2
TGCGCCAGCAGCTCATACGGGACAGGGGACTATGGCTACACCTTC
CASSSYGTGDYGYTF
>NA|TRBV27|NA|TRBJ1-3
TGTGCCAGCAGTTCAGCGGGTTCGTCTGGAAACACCATATATTTT
CASSSAGSSGNTIYF
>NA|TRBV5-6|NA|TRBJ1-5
TGTGCCAGCAGCTTGGACGGGGGCTGGCAGCCCCAGCATTTT
CASSLDGGWQPQHF
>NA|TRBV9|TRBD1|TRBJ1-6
TGTGCCAGCAGCTTATTCCCGGACAGGGAGAACTCACCCCTCCACTTT
CASSLFPDRENSPLHF
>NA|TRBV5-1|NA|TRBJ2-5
TGCGCCAGCAGCTTGGTCGGGGGAATAGAGACCCAGTACTTC
CASSLVGGIETQYF
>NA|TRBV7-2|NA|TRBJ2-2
TGTGCCAGCAGCTCCTACACCGGGGAGCTGTTTTTT
CASSSYTGELFF
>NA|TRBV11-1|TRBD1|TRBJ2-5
TGTGCCAGCAACCGGGACAGGAAAGAGACCCAGTACTTC
CASNRDRKETQYF